In this sample, the clone carrying this T cell receptor beta chain turned up many times. This sample is drawn from a study of CD8+CD57+ T cells in acquired aplastic anemia. Profiling of TCR beta VDJ combinations and CDR3 sequences used genomic DNA as template. TCRdb re-called the reads with MiXCR, one entry per CDR3 protein. Among about 240,000 distinct CDR3 sequences listed, approximately 45% were seen once. Patients selected for sequencing had displayed CD8+CD57+ cell expansion by flow cytometry. Trimming left V 7 bases short and J 6 bases short, with 14 bases between. CDR1 and CDR2 (germline): KGHDR, SFDVKD. The CDR3 extends over 14 amino acids.

The chain links TRBV24-1 to TRBJ1-4, with D hard to call. Sequenced sample: sorted CD4+, CD8+, or CD8+CD57+ T cells (not recorded which) from PBMCs. The TCR was taken from a human donor with aplastic anemia. The CDR3 DNA reads as TGTGCCACCAGGCCACGATTCGGAGATGAAAAACTGTTTTTT. Protein product: CATRPRFGDEKLFF.